This T cell receptor beta chain derives from a study of blood T cell repertoires in COVID-19. The CDR3 runs to 14 residues. Between the trimmed V and J ends, which lost 1 base and 5 bases, there was a span of 11 bases. Germline values: CDR1 SGHAT, CDR2 FQNNGV. Seattle's cohort entered during active infection and was followed longitudinally. Only in-frame clones appear in the TCRdb table, and some are missing; sequencing was by immunoSEQ multiplex PCR. The sample shows about 300,000 clones, 80% to 90% of them seen only once. This chain links TRBV11-2 with TRBJ2-5; TRBD1 is a possible D gene (5 bases). The specimen sequenced was peripheral blood. The receptor was derived from a woman in her forties or fifties with COVID-19, enrolled during active disease. CDR3 sequence (DNA): TGTGCCAGCAGCTTAGGGCCCGCAGGGGAGACCCAGTACTTC. Amino acid sequence: CASSLGPAGETQYF.